The 11 T cell receptor beta chains presented below share a single source sample, sequenced in a study of identical twins. TCRdb recomputed calls from the 5' RACE reads with MiXCR, one row per CDR3 protein. The sample yields about 100,000 distinct CDR3 sequences, about 5.6% seen once. Input material: memory T cells sorted from blood. Receptors originate from a woman aged 50 to 65 in good health.

This clonotype was seen repeatedly, ten times or more. V and J are TRBV12-3 or TRBV12-4 and TRBJ2-1; a possible D gene is TRBD2 (6 bases). V was clipped by 10 bases and J by 0 bases, with 13 bases between them. The CDR3 loop spans 14 amino acids. The chain's CDR3 is CATLFSGSYNEQFF. The CDR3 DNA reads as TGTGCCACCCTCTTTAGCGGCTCCTACAATGAGCAGTTCTTC.

In regard to this clonotype: A much larger clone differs by one base, so this may be a read error. The J gene is TRBJ2-1, the V gene TRBV24-1, with no clear D. V dropped 7 bases and J dropped 3 bases, with 12 bases sitting between them. The CDR3 is 14 residues long. Germline CDR1 KGHDR, CDR2 SFDVKD. The CDR3 protein is CATSLGIFYNEQFF. The CDR3 nucleotides are TGTGCCACCAGCCTAGGGATCTTCTACAATGAGCAGTTCTTC.

This clonotype has ten or more counts. CDR3 bases: TGCGCCAGCAGTGATTTTGGCAATGAGCAGTTCTTC. This codes for CASSDFGNEQFF. V is TRBV10-1 and J is TRBJ2-1; D gene unclear. The V end was cut by 3 bases, the J end by 6 bases, with 6 bases between. The CDR3 spans 12 residues. Germline values: CDR1 WNHNN, CDR2 SYGVQD (reference sequence).

This clonotype was seen ten or more times. The chain couples TRBV25-1 to TRBJ1-1; D gene uncertain. CDR3 length equals 12 residues. Per germline, CDR1 MGHDK and CDR2 SYGVNS. Trimming stripped 3 bases from V and 6 bases from J, with 8 bases between. The CDR3 protein is CASSEWGSEAFF. CDR3 bases: TGTGCCAGCAGTGAGTGGGGATCTGAAGCTTTCTTT.

This clonotype was seen more than once but under ten times. The chain couples TRBV6-5 to TRBJ1-2, with D unresolved. CDR1 and CDR2 from the germline V gene are MNHEY and SVGAGI. V lost 5 bases, J lost 8 bases, and 15 bases lay in between. The CDR3 extends over 13 amino acids. The CDR3 region is CASSPTSTGGYTF. The CDR3 coding sequence is TGTGCCAGCAGTCCAACCTCTACGGGGGGCTACACCTTC.

This clonotype was observed at least ten times. The CDR3 DNA follows: TGTGCCAGCAGTTACACAGAGAACACTGAAGCTTTCTTT. Protein product: CASSYTENTEAFF. The chain combines TRBV27 with TRBJ1-1; D gene uncertain. This CDR3 region has 13 residues. CDR1 is MNHEY, CDR2 SMNVEV, per germline (reference sequence). Trimming removed 4 bases at V and 1 base at J, with 7 bases between.

This clonotype was recorded at least ten times. The V gene is TRBV20-1, the J gene TRBJ1-1, with 9 positions matching TRBD1. This CDR3 spans 16 amino acids. CDR1 and CDR2 from the germline V gene are DFQATT and SNEGSKA (reference sequence). The V segment lost 7 bases and the J segment 3 bases; nucleotides outside the gene matches: 15. CDR3 amino acids: CSVRDRVSGAHTEAFF. The CDR3 DNA reads TGCAGTGTCCGGGACAGGGTATCGGGGGCCCACACTGAAGCTTTCTTT.

There are many counts of this clonotype. This chain connects TRBV3-1 to TRBJ2-2; perhaps D is TRBD1 or TRBD2 (5 bases each). Per germline, CDR1 LGHDT and CDR2 YNNKEL (reference sequence). Between the trimmed V and J ends, which lost 2 bases and 4 bases, there was a span of 8 bases. This CDR3 spans 14 amino acids. The CDR3 sequence is CASSQPGATGELFF. The DNA for the CDR3 is TGTGCCAGCAGCCAACCCGGGGCCACCGGGGAGCTGTTTTTT.

This clonotype was found many times. V and J are TRBV3-1 and TRBJ2-5, with no clear D. This CDR3 spans 12 amino acids. The germline gives CDR1 LGHDT, CDR2 YNNKEL (reference sequence). Trimming pared 0 bases from V and 5 bases from J, leaving 4 bases between. The CDR3 nucleotides are TGTGCCAGCAGCCAAGATCGCGAGACCCAGTACTTC. Its translation: CASSQDRETQYF.

In its sample, this clonotype was seen a few times. The J gene is TRBJ2-1, the V gene TRBV5-1, with 10 bases aligning to TRBD2. The CDR3 contains 14 residues. Trimming took 8 bases from V and 5 from J; bases not matched to a gene: 7. Germline V gives CDR1 SGHRS, CDR2 YFSETQ. Written as DNA, the CDR3 is TGCGCCAGTTCGCCGACTAGCGGGCACAATGAGCAGTTCTTC. Amino acids: CASSPTSGHNEQFF.

This clonotype was found many times. This chain links TRBV11-2 with TRBJ1-6; D is unresolved. Germline CDR1 and CDR2: SGHAT and FQNNGV. The CDR3 has 20 amino acids. The ends were cut back, 5 bases at V and 1 base at J, with 24 bases in the middle. The CDR3 protein is CASSRTSWSRTGSYNSPLHF. The CDR3 nucleotides are TGTGCCAGCAGCCGAACCTCGTGGAGCCGGACGGGTTCCTATAATTCACCCCTCCACTTT.